Described below is a single T cell receptor beta chain sequence and its context. Its antigen remains unknown. This record belongs to a study of T cell responses to AZD1222 COVID-19 vaccine. The CDR3 is 14 residues long. Trimming shortened V by 2 bases and J by 6 bases, and 10 bases separated the two germline ends. Per germline, CDR1 LNHDA and CDR2 SQIVND (reference sequence). Generated by immunoSEQ multiplex PCR, the TCRdb table keeps only in-frame clones and is missing some. The data contain 100,000 to 150,000 clones, just over 85% of them seen just once; the ten biggest clones take up about a fifth. Study outcomes and limitations: Dominant CD4 TCR responses targeted spike regions 160-218 and 743-854.

The sample was peripheral blood, taken on day 0 of AZD1222 vaccination. This receptor was obtained from an adult in good health. V is TRBV19 and J is TRBJ2-2; D not resolved. For the CDR3, the DNA is TGTGCCAGTAGTATACCCTTGGATTCCGGGGAGCTGTTTTTT. Translating gives CASSIPLDSGELFF.